This T cell receptor (beta chain) was captured by sequencing in a study of cytomegalovirus exposure and HLA in healthy donors. The CDR3 runs to 14 residues. Germline values: CDR1 MNHEY, CDR2 SVGAGI. Trimming removed 6 bases at V and 2 bases at J, with 13 bases between. 13 Jbeta primers and 60 Vbeta primers were used for the PCR. The assay was immunoSEQ multiplex PCR, and TCRdb's table has in-frame clones only and misses some. This table has about 79,000 clones, 70% to 85% appearing once. With respect to this clone: Antigen specificity is unknown.

Study-wide findings and caveats: Investigators reported under 200 TCR beta chains as tied to cytomegalovirus. The study assumed roughly uniform donor sequencing depth for presence/absence analyses.

The source is a man in his sixties in good health and CMV-seronegative. The rearrangement links TRBV6-5 to TRBJ1-1; D perhaps matches TRBD1 (6 bases). Sequencing was performed on PBMCs. CDR3 in DNA: TGTGCCAGCAGGCCCGGACAGTTTAACACTGAAGCTTTCTTT. Translated, it gives CASRPGQFNTEAFF.